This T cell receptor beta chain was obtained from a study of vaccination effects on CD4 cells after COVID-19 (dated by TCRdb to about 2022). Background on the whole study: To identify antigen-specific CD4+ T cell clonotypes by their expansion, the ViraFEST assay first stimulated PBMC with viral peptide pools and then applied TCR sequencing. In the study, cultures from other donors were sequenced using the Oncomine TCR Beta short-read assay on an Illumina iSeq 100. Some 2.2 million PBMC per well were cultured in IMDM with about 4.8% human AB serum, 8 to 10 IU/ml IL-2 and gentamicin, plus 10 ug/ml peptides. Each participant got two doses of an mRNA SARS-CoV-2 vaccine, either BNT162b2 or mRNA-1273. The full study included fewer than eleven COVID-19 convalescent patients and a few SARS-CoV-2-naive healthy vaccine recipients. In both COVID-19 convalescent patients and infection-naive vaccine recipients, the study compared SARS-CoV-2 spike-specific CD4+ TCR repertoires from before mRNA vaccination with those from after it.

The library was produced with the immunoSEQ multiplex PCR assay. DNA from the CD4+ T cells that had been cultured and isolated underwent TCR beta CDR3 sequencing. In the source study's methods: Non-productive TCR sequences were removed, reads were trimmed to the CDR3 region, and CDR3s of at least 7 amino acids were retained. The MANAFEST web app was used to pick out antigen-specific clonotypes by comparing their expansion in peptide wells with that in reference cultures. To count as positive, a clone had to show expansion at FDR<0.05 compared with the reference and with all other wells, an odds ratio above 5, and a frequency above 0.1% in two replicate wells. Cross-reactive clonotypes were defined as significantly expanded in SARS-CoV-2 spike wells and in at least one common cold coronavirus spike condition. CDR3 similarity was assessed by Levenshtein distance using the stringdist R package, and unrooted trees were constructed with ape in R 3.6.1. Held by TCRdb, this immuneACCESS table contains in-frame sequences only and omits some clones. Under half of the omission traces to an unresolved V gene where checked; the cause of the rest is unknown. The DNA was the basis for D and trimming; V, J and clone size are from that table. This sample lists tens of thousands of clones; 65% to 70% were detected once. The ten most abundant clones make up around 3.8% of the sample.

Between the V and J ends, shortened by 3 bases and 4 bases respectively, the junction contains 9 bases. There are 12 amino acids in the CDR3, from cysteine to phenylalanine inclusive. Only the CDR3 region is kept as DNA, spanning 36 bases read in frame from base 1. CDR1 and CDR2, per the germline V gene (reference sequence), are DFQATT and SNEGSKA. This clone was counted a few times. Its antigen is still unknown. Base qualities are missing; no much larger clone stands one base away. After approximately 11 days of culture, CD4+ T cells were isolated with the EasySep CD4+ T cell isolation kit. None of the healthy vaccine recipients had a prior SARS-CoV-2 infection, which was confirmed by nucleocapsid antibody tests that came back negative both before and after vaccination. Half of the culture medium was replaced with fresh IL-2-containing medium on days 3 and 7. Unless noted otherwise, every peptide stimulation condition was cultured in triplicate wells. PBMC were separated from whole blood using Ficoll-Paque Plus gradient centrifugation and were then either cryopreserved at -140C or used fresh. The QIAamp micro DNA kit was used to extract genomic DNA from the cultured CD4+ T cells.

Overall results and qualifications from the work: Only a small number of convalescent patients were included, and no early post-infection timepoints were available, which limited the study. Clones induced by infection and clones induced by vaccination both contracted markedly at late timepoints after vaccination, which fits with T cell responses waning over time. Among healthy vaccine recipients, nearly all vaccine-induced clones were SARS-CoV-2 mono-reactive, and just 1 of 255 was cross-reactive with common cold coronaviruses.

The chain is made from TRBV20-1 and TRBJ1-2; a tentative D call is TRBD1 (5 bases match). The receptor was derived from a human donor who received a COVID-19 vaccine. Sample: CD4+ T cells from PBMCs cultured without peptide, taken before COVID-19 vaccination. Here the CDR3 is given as CSASGASYGYTF. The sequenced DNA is TGCAGTGCTAGTGGGGCCTCCTATGGCTACACCTTC.